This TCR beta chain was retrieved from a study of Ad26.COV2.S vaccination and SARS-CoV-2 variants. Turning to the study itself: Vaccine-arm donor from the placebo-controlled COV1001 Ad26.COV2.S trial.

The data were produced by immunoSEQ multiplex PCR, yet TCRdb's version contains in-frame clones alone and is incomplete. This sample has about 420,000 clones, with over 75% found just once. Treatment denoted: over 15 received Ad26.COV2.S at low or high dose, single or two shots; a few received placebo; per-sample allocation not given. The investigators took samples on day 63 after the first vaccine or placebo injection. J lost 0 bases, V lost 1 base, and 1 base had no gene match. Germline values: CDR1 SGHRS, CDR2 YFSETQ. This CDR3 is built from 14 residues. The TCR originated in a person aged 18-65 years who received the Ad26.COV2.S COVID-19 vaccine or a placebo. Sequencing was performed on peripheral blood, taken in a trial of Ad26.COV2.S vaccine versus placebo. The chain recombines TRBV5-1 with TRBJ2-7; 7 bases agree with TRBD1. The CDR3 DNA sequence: TGCGCCAGCAGCTTGACAGGGGACTCCTACGAGCAGTACTTC. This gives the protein CASSLTGDSYEQYF.